This TCR beta chain originates from a study of blood T cell repertoires in COVID-19. Study-level information: COVID-19 samples, acute and convalescent, were from the United States, Italy and Spain.

Germline V lookup: CDR1 MNHEY, CDR2 SVGEGT. With 4 bases removed from V and 0 bases from J, the gap between germline ends came to 6 bases. CDR3 length: 13 residues. Per the study methods: Cell counts per sample came from amplifying reference gene primers. Generated by immunoSEQ multiplex PCR, the TCRdb table keeps only in-frame clones and is missing some. The D gene and trimming were derived from the DNA, and the V and J assignments and clone size from that table. In the table there are 150,000 or so clones, over 85% of which are singletons. The clonotype comes from a woman between 45 and 60 years old with acute or convalescent COVID-19. The specimen was peripheral blood. J is TRBJ1-1 and V is TRBV6-2 or TRBV6-3; the D is unclear. The CDR3 DNA reads TGTGCCAGCAGTTCCGACATGAACACTGAAGCTTTCTTT. It is translated as CASSSDMNTEAFF.